Sequencing of this TCR beta chain was carried out in a study of blood T cell repertoires in COVID-19. Study-level information: Both acute and convalescent COVID-19 samples were obtained from the United States, Italy and Spain. T cells, B-cell-depleted T cells, or PBMCs supplied cDNA or gDNA.

Germline CDR1 is SQVTM and CDR2 is ANQGSEA. The CDR3 runs to 16 residues. V lost 7 bases to trimming and J lost 0 bases, with 16 bases between them. Per the authors' pipeline: Nucleated cell number was recorded as an estimate derived from reference gene primer amplification. Sequencing was performed with immunoSEQ multiplex PCR; in TCRdb, only in-frame clones are kept and a portion is missing. Clonal size and the V and J genes are those of that table, whereas D and trimming came from the DNA. The sample carries about 260,000 clones, approximately 90% recorded once. The TCR sequence derives from a man aged 55 to 70 who had recovered from COVID-19. The source material was peripheral blood. The chain uses TRBV29-1 and TRBJ2-6; a possible D gene is TRBD1 (5 bases). The CDR3 here is CSAQAGSYSGANVLTF. The CDR3 nucleotides read TGCAGCGCACAGGCCGGCTCATACTCTGGGGCCAACGTCCTGACTTTC. The full variable domain, rest sourced from reference TRBV29-1 and TRBJ2-6, is SAVISQKPSRDICQRGTSLTIQCQVDSQVTMMFWYRQQPGQSLTLIATANQGSEATYESGFVIDKFPISRPNLTFSTLTVSNMSPEDSSIYLCSAQAGSYSGANVLTFGAGSRLTVL.